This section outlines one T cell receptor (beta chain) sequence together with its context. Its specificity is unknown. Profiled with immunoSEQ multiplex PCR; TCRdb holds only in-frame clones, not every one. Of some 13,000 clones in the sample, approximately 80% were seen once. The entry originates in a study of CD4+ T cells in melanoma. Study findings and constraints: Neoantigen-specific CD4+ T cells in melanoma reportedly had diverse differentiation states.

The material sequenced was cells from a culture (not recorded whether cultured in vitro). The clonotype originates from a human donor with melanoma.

For the CDR3, the DNA is TGTGCCAGCAGCCAAGACAAAGAGACCCAGTACTTC. Translation gives CASSQDKETQYF. The chain is built from TRBV4-2 and TRBJ2-5; D is uncertain. Between the trimmed V and J ends, which lost 0 bases and 3 bases, there was a span of 2 bases. The length of the CDR3 is 12 residues. Germline V gene sequence: CDR1 LGHNA, CDR2 YNFKEQ.